This T cell receptor beta chain was recovered during a study of shared clonotypes between healthy human individuals. About the study: CD4 naive cells filled three plates per donor, CD4 memory three, CD8 naive two and CD8 memory one.

Germline lookup yields CDR1 KGHSH and CDR2 LQKENI. The CDR3 sequence is 12 residues long. The V segment lost 8 bases and the J segment 5 bases; nucleotides outside the gene matches: 6. Terminally differentiated effector memory CD45RA+ cells were excluded by CCR7 positive selection of CD45RO-negative cells. Healthy and HIV-negative, the adult donors had no recent acute infections or vaccinations. 200 to 250 ng DNA, approximately 30,000 T cell genomes, went into each sorted-subset replicate PCR. The method was immunoSEQ multiplex PCR; TCRdb's version includes in-frame clones alone and lacks a portion of them. The sample shows more than 2 million clones, approximately 94% of them seen only once.

The chain links TRBV18 to TRBJ2-7; 7 bases fit TRBD1. The specimen sequenced was naive CD8+ T cells sorted from blood. This clonotype was sampled from a man between 18 and 35 years old in good health. In nucleotides, the CDR3 is TGTGCCAGCGGGGACAGTACCCACGAGCAGTACTTC. Its translation: CASGDSTHEQYF.